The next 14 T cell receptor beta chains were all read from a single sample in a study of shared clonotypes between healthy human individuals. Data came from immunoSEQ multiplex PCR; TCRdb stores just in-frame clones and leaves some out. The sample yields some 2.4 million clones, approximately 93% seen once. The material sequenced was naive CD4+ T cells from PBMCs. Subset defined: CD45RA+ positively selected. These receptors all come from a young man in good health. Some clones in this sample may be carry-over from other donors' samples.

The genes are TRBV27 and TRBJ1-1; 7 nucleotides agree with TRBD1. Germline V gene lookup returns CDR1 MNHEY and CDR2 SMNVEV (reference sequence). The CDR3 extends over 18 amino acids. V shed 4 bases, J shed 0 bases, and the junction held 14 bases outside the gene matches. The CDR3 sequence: CASSYLRPTGDLNTEAFF. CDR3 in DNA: TGTGCCAGCAGTTATCTACGCCCTACAGGGGACCTGAACACTGAAGCTTTCTTT.

This chain's CDR3 is CASSKQGQGTEAFF. DNA of the CDR3: TGTGCCAGTAGTAAGCAGGGGCAGGGGACTGAAGCTTTCTTT. The gene calls are TRBV19 and TRBJ1-1, with D possibly TRBD1 on 6 matching bases. CDR3 length: 14 amino acids. V lost 4 bases and J 5 bases, leaving 14 bases between the germline ends. Germline assignment: CDR1 LNHDA and CDR2 SQIVND (reference sequence).

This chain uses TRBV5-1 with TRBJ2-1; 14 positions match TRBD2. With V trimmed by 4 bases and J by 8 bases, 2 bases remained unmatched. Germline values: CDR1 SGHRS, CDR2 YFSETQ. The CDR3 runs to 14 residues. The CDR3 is CASSPTSGRDEQFF. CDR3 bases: TGCGCCAGCAGCCCGACTAGCGGGAGGGATGAGCAGTTCTTC.

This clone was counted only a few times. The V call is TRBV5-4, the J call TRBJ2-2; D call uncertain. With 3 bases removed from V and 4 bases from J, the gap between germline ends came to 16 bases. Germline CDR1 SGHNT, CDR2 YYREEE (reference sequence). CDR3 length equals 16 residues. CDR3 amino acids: CASSSRTGESTGELFF. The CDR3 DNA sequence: TGTGCCAGCAGCTCCCGGACGGGCGAGAGCACCGGGGAGCTGTTTTTT.

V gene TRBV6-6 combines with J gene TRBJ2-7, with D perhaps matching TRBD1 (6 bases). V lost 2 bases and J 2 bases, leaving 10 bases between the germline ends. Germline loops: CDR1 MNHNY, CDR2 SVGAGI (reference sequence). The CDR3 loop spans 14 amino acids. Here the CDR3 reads CASSYRTVPYEQYF. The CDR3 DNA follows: TGTGCCAGCAGTTACAGGACAGTTCCCTACGAGCAGTACTTC.

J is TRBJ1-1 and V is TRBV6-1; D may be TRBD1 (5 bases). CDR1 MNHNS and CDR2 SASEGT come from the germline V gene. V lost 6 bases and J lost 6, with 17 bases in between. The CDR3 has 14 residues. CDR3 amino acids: CASSLAGFGAEAFF. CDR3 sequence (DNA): TGTGCCAGCAGCTTAGCAGGGTTCGGCGCTGAAGCTTTCTTT.

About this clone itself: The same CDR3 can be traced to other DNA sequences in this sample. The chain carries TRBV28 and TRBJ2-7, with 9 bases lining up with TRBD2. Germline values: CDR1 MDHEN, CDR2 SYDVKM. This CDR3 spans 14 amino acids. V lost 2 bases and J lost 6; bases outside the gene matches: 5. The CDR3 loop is CASSLAGGPREQYF. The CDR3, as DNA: TGTGCCAGCAGTTTAGCGGGAGGGCCCCGCGAGCAGTACTTC.

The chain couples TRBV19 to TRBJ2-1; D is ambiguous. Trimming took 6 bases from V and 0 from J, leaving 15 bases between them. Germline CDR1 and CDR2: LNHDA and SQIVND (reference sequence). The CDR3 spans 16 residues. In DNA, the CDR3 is TGTGCCAGTAGCCAAAGGGCTATAAGCTCCTACAATGAGCAGTTCTTC. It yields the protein CASSQRAISSYNEQFF.

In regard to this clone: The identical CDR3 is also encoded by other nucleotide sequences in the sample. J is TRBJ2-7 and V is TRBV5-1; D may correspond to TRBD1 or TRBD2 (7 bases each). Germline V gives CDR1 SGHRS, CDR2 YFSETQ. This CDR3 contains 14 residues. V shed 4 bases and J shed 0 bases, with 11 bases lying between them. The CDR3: CASSPRGGSYEQYF. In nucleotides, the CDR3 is TGCGCCAGCAGCCCCAGGGGGGGCTCCTACGAGCAGTACTTC.

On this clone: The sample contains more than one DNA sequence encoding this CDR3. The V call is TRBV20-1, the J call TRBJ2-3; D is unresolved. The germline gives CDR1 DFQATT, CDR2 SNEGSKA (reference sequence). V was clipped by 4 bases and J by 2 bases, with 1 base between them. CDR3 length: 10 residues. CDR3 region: CSANTDTQYF. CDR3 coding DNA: TGCAGTGCTAACACAGATACGCAGTATTTT.

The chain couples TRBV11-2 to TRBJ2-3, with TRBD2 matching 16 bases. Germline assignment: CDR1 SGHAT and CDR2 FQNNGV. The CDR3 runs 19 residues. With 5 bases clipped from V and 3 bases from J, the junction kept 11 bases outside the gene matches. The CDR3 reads CASSQVPGLAGGETDTQYF. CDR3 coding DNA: TGTGCCAGCAGCCAAGTCCCGGGACTAGCGGGAGGGGAGACAGATACGCAGTATTTT.

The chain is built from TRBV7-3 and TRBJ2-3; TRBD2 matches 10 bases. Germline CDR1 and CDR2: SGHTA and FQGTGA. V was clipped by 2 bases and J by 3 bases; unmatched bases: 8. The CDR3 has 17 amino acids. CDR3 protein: CASSLGPSGSGTDTQYF. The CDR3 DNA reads TGTGCCAGCAGCTTAGGGCCTAGCGGGAGCGGGACAGATACGCAGTATTTT.

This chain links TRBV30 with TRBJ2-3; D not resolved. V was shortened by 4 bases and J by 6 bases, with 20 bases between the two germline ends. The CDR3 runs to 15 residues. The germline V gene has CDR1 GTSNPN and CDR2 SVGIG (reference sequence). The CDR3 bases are TGTGCCTGGACCCCCCGGCCCATACGAGTCGATACGCAGTATTTT. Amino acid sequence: CAWTPRPIRVDTQYF. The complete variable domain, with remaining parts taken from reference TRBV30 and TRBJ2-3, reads SQTIHQWPATLVQPVGSPLSLECTVEGTSNPNLYWYRQAAGRGLQLLFYSVGIGQISSEVPQNLSASRPQDRQFILSSKKLLLSDSGFYLCAWTPRPIRVDTQYFGPGTRLTVL.

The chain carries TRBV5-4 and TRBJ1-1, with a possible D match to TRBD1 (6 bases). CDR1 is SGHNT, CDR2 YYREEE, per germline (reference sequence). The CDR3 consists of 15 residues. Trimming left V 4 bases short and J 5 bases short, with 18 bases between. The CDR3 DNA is TGTGCCAGCAGCCCTAAGGGGGGACTCGGGACTGAAGCTTTCTTT. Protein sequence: CASSPKGGLGTEAFF.